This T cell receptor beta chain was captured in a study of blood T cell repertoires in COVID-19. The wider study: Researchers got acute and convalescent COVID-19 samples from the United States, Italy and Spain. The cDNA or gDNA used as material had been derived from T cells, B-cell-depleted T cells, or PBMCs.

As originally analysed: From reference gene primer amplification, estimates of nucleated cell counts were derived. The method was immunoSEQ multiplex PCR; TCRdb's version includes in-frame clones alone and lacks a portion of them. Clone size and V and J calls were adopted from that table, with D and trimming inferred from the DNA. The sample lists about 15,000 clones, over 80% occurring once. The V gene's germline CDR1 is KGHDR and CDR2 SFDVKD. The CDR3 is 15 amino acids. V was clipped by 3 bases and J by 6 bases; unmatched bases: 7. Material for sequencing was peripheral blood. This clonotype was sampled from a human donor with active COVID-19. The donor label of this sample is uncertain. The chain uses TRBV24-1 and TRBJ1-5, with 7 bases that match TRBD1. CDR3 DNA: TGTGCCACCAGTGATCCGGGACAGACAGGTCAGCCCCAGCATTTT. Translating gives CATSDPGQTGQPQHF.